This T cell receptor beta chain came from a study of memory CD4+ T cells and cytomegalovirus serostatus (dated by TCRdb to the late 2010s). Study-wide context: The cohort comprised about 35 healthy Belgian adults, 9 CMV seropositive and about 25 CMV seronegative. To replicate a published TCR-based CMV serostatus classifier, the researchers sequenced the CD4+ memory TCRbeta repertoires of a Belgian cohort whose cytomegalovirus serostatus was known.

Comments on this clone: It lacks a known antigen. Per-base qualities were not stored, and no clone one base away is much larger.

Single viable CD3+CD4+CD8-CD45RO+ cells were sorted as memory CD4+ T cells on a FACSAria II. CMV serostatus was determined with a Roche Elecsys assay detecting serum IgG against CMV pp150, pp28, p38 and p52. After thawing, total CD4+ T cells were enriched by positive selection with CD4 magnetic microbeads. The samples came from a different study that was designed specifically to examine the CD4+ T cell memory repertoire. Peripheral blood mononuclear cells were isolated and cryopreserved according to standard operating procedures, and serum was stored at -80 degrees C. Staining used CD3-PerCP (BW264/56), CD4-APC (RPA-T4), CD45RO-PE (UCHT1) and CD8-Pacific Orange (3B5) antibodies, with Sytox blue excluding non-viable cells. The Quick-DNA Microprep Kit was used to extract genomic DNA from the sorted cells. Amplification of TCRbeta DNA was done with the immunoSEQ hsTCRbeta kit, following the protocol from the manufacturer. TCRbeta libraries were sequenced on an Illumina MiSeq instrument. The authors processed their data as follows. Once out-of-frame sequences had been removed, some 2 million distinct TCRbeta sequences were left, which works out to an average of roughly 70,000 per individual. Each individual was scored according to the count of 164 previously reported CMV-associated TCRbeta sequences and the total productive distinct TCRbeta count. A beta-binomial model was reimplemented in Python, and random forests from scikit-learn, run with default parameters, were trained on data from the US cohort. On the Belgian cohort, classifier performance was reported as the median AUC, along with percentile confidence intervals, across 10,000 bootstrap iterations. What TCRdb holds here is the immuneACCESS table cut down to in-frame rearrangements. Part of the clones is not present; checked against another copy, under half of the missing clones reflect an unresolved V gene, and the others are unexplained. The DNA gave D and trimming, while V, J and clone size come from that table. This sample is represented by 45,000 to 65,000 clones; around 82% of them were singletons. The ten largest account for 1.5% to 2.5% of the sample.

General study outcomes and caveats: Among the 160 or so previously reported CMV-associated TCRbeta sequences, some 70 showed up in the CD4+ memory repertoires, with each one found in between one and five individuals. A median bootstrapped AUC of approximately 0.95 with a 95% CI of 0.76-1.00 was achieved on the Belgian cohort by the original-framework classifier. Only CD4+CD45RO+ memory cells were sequenced, in contrast to the original study, which included naive and memory CD4+ and CD8+ populations. Results were interpreted as suggesting that the CMV-associated TCR signature is largely present in the CD4+ memory repertoire. For CMV serostatus prediction, a median bootstrapped AUC of about 0.95 was reached with the original framework, and a median bootstrapped AUC of roughly 0.89 was reached with a US-trained random forest.

The source material was memory CD4+ T cells from blood. The receptor was derived from an adult in good health and CMV-seropositive.

CDR3 protein: CAIRPQIAGEKYF. The nucleotide sequence is TGTGCCATCAGACCACAGATAGCGGGAGAAAAGTACTTC. This sequence uses TRBV10-3 and TRBJ2-7, with 9 junctional bases fitting TRBD2. Trimming takes 6 bases off V and 11 bases off J; junction bases not matched to a gene: 11. The CDR3 runs 13 amino acids, cysteine and phenylalanine included. Only CDR3 DNA remains: 39 bases, in frame from the first base. Reading the germline V gene gives CDR1 ENHRY and CDR2 SYGVKD.